This is a list of T cell receptor beta chains from one sample in a study of blood T cell repertoires in COVID-19. Libraries were prepared by immunoSEQ multiplex PCR; TCRdb keeps only in-frame clonotypes and omits some of them. Of around 100,000 clones listed, less than 80% were seen once; the top ten hold 20% to 25%. The material sequenced was peripheral blood. The receptors originated from a man aged 70-80 years with active or convalescent COVID-19. The CDR3 runs from the conserved cysteine through the conserved F or W. The D gene is left open where the match is weak. Not all rows give a size; the values are once, few, many and, for expanded clones, a class.

d_gene	v_gene	j_gene	abundance	CDR3nt	CDR3aa
NA	TRBV28	TRBJ1-1	NA	TGTGCCAGCAGTTTAGAGGGGGCTGAAGCTTTCTTT	CASSLEGAEAFF
TRBD2	TRBV5-1	TRBJ2-7	NA	TGCGCCAGCAGCCCAAGCGGGAGGTACGAGCAGTACTTC	CASSPSGRYEQYF
TRBD1	TRBV3-1/TRBV3-2	TRBJ2-3	NA	TGTGCCAGCAGCCTCCGACAGGGGGCAGGAGATACGCAGTATTTT	CASSLRQGAGDTQYF
TRBD2	TRBV19	TRBJ2-2	NA	TGTGCCAGTAGTACCCTACGACTAGCGGGGGGGCAGCGGTACACCGGGGAGCTGTTTTTT	CASSTLRLAGGQRYTGELFF
TRBD1	TRBV28	TRBJ2-1	once	TGTGCCAGCAGCCCCAGGAGGGGACAGGTTACCGATGAGCAGTTCTTC	CASSPRRGQVTDEQFF
TRBD1	TRBV30	TRBJ1-5	NA	TGTGCCTGGAGTGTATATGCCGGGACAGGGACACAGCCCCAGCATTTT	CAWSVYAGTGTQPQHF
TRBD1	TRBV4-2	TRBJ1-2	NA	TGTGCCAGCAGCCGCCTAAACAGGGGGCAGGGTGGCTACACCTTC	CASSRLNRGQGGYTF
NA	TRBV28	TRBJ2-7	NA	TGTGCCAGCAGCCCGGGGGGCAGTCACTCCTACGAGCAGTACTTC	CASSPGGSHSYEQYF
TRBD1	TRBV20-1	TRBJ2-3	once	TGCAGTGCTAGTGACAGGGGCACAGATACGCAGTATTTT	CSASDRGTDTQYF
NA	TRBV5-1	TRBJ1-4	NA	TGCGCCAGCAGCTTGTGGGGGCAAGGGGAAAAACTGTTTTTT	CASSLWGQGEKLFF